A selection of T cell receptor beta chains follows, all from one sample in a study of OX40 agonist ivuxolimab in advanced cancers. Using immunoSEQ multiplex PCR, the repertoire was profiled, and TCRdb retains in-frame clones only, with some absent. The table has around 84,000 clones, 85% to 95% seen once. This sample comprised CD4+ or CD8+ T cells sorted from blood, obtained in a trial of the OX40 agonist ivuxolimab. Receptors originate from an adult with an advanced solid tumor such as melanoma, head and neck, liver or kidney cancer. Both conserved end residues are part of each CDR3. D genes are given only for firm matches. Expanded clones get a size class; other rows say once, few or many, or leave the size out.

size,V,D,J,CDR3,DNA
.,TRBV18,TRBD1,TRBJ2-5,CASSPGGDRGEQETQYF,TGTGCCAGCTCACCAGGCGGGGACAGGGGAGAGCAAGAGACCCAGTACTTC
few,TRBV15,.,TRBJ2-3,CATSPVGSGTGSDTQYF,TGTGCCACCTCCCCGGTGGGGTCCGGGACTGGGTCAGATACGCAGTATTTT
few,TRBV18,TRBD1,TRBJ1-1,CASTTGQVGEAFF,TGTGCCAGCACCACTGGACAGGTGGGTGAAGCTTTCTTT
.,TRBV27,TRBD2,TRBJ2-2,CASGGAGELFF,TGTGCCAGTGGGGGGGCCGGGGAGCTGTTTTTT
.,TRBV7-2,.,TRBJ2-7,CASSLPDGGGAYEQYF,TGTGCCAGCAGCTTACCGGACGGGGGTGGGGCCTACGAGCAGTACTTC
.,TRBV5-6,.,TRBJ1-1,CASSFLGTAYTEAFF,TGTGCCAGCAGCTTCCTCGGGACGGCTTACACTGAAGCTTTCTTT
.,TRBV2,TRBD1,TRBJ2-5,CASTGGQDWTQYF,TGTGCCAGCACCGGGGGACAGGACTGGACCCAGTACTTC
.,TRBV5-6,TRBD1,TRBJ1-5,CASSSGTGGGQPQHF,TGTGCCAGCAGTTCCGGGACAGGGGGCGGTCAGCCCCAGCATTTT
.,TRBV9,.,TRBJ2-7,CASSPVGDYEQYF,TGTGCCAGCAGCCCTGTGGGGGACTACGAGCAGTACTTC
.,TRBV6-5,TRBD2,TRBJ2-1,CASRSGGNEQFF,TGTGCCAGCAGGTCGGGGGGAAATGAGCAGTTCTTC
.,TRBV5-1,TRBD2,TRBJ2-5,CASSMGLAGVETQYF,TGCGCCAGCAGCATGGGACTAGCGGGGGTGGAGACCCAGTACTTC
.,TRBV7-8,TRBD1,TRBJ2-5,CASSLGVEGTDETQYF,TGTGCCAGCAGCTTAGGAGTTGAGGGGACAGATGAGACCCAGTACTTC
few,TRBV7-9,.,TRBJ1-6,CASSIQPGNNSPLHF,TGTGCCAGCAGTATCCAGCCCGGCAATAATTCACCCCTCCACTTT
.,TRBV6-6,TRBD2,TRBJ2-7,CASSPPGTSGYEQYF,TGTGCCAGCAGTCCTCCCGGGACTAGCGGCTACGAGCAGTACTTC
.,TRBV10-2,TRBD1,TRBJ2-7,CASMAITTGEGTYEQYF,TGCGCCAGCATGGCTATCACCACAGGGGAAGGGACCTACGAGCAGTACTTC
.,TRBV7-9,.,TRBJ1-2,CASSYGGKYGYTF,TGTGCCAGCAGCTATGGGGGGAAGTATGGCTACACCTTC
.,TRBV5-4,.,TRBJ2-7,CASSAHPGVYEQYF,TGTGCCAGCAGCGCACACCCTGGGGTTTACGAGCAGTACTTC
.,TRBV11-3,.,TRBJ1-2,CASSLSGVGYTF,TGTGCCAGCAGCTTGTCAGGGGTTGGCTACACCTTC
.,TRBV19,.,TRBJ2-7,CASTLAWGSAYEQYF,TGTGCCAGTACCCTTGCGTGGGGGTCCGCATACGAGCAGTACTTC
.,TRBV7-6,.,TRBJ2-1,CASSSVVGAPNEQFF,TGTGCCAGCAGCTCCGTCGTCGGGGCCCCCAATGAGCAGTTCTTC
.,TRBV7-3,TRBD2,TRBJ2-1,CASSPVAGGLRNEQFF,TGTGCCAGCAGCCCGGTAGCGGGGGGCTTGCGGAATGAGCAGTTCTTC
few,TRBV5-1,.,TRBJ1-1,CASSLTSIGDTEAFF,TGCGCCAGCAGCTTGACCTCTATTGGGGACACTGAAGCTTTCTTT
.,TRBV10-2,TRBD1,TRBJ1-1,CASTLAADRATEAFF,TGCGCCAGCACCTTAGCCGCCGACAGGGCCACTGAAGCTTTCTTT
.,TRBV9,.,TRBJ2-7,CASSVALASYEQYF,TGTGCCAGCAGCGTAGCGTTGGCCTCCTACGAGCAGTACTTC
.,TRBV27,.,TRBJ1-2,CASSPSKGEGYGYTF,TGTGCCAGCAGTCCCTCAAAGGGGGAGGGCTATGGCTACACCTTC
.,TRBV7-9,TRBD1,TRBJ2-1,CASTYWGRGYNEQFF,TGTGCCAGCACCTACTGGGGCAGGGGGTACAATGAGCAGTTCTTC
.,TRBV10-2,TRBD1,TRBJ2-1,CASLSGQGADEQFF,TGCGCCAGCTTATCGGGACAGGGGGCAGATGAGCAGTTCTTC
.,TRBV7-9,.,TRBJ1-2,CASSIDGANYGYTF,TGTGCCAGCAGCATAGACGGGGCTAACTATGGCTACACCTTC
.,TRBV6-5,TRBD1,TRBJ1-2,CASTFTGGAVYGYTF,TGTGCCAGCACATTCACAGGGGGCGCGGTCTATGGCTACACCTTC
.,TRBV7-9,TRBD2,TRBJ2-5,CASSLGLAAETQYF,TGTGCCAGCAGCTTAGGCCTAGCGGCTGAGACCCAGTACTTC
.,TRBV7-3,.,TRBJ2-1,CASSSVQGGSYNEQFF,TGTGCCAGCAGCTCCGTACAGGGAGGATCATACAATGAGCAGTTCTTC
.,TRBV7-9,.,TRBJ2-7,CASSLVVSTAYEQYF,TGTGCCAGCAGCTTAGTTGTCTCGACAGCCTACGAGCAGTACTTC
once,TRBV19,.,TRBJ2-7,CASSTLPGESYEQYF,TGTGCCAGTAGTACCTTACCAGGGGAATCCTACGAGCAGTACTTC
.,TRBV7-2,.,TRBJ2-7,CASSFIQGSSYEQYF,TGTGCCAGCAGCTTCATACAGGGTAGCTCCTACGAGCAGTACTTC
.,TRBV13,.,TRBJ1-6,CASSPRGSSSYNSPLHF,TGTGCCAGCAGCCCCCGGGGGTCAAGCTCCTATAATTCACCCCTCCACTTT
few,TRBV27,.,TRBJ2-5,CASSFGQSETQYF,TGTGCCAGCAGTTTTGGACAGTCCGAGACCCAGTACTTC
once,TRBV9,TRBD2,TRBJ2-7,CASSVGGGAYEQYF,TGTGCCAGCAGCGTAGGCGGGGGAGCCTACGAGCAGTACTTC
.,TRBV7-8,TRBD2,TRBJ2-7,CASSPGLAGVVHEQYF,TGTGCCAGCAGCCCGGGACTAGCGGGGGTAGTCCACGAGCAGTACTTC
.,TRBV23-1,TRBD1,TRBJ1-1,CASQRTGNTEAFF,TGCGCCAGCCAACGGACAGGGAACACTGAAGCTTTCTTT
.,TRBV4-1,.,TRBJ1-2,CASSQKTIPTNYGYTF,TGCGCCAGCAGCCAAAAAACCATACCAACTAACTATGGCTACACCTTC
.,TRBV2,TRBD1,TRBJ1-5,CASSEARGGAGTQPQHF,TGTGCCAGCAGTGAGGCCCGAGGGGGCGCAGGTACTCAGCCCCAGCATTTT
.,TRBV11-2,TRBD1,TRBJ1-3,CASSLTDRGVGNTIYF,TGTGCCAGCAGCTTGACAGACAGGGGGGTCGGAAACACCATATATTTT
.,TRBV6-5,.,TRBJ2-5,CASSYAVQETQYF,TGTGCCAGCAGTTACGCGGTCCAAGAGACCCAGTACTTC
few,TRBV14,.,TRBJ1-2,CASSQAVYGYTF,TGTGCCAGCAGCCAAGCAGTCTATGGCTACACCTTC
.,TRBV19,.,TRBJ2-7,CATRRTASYEQYF,TGTGCCACCCGCCGGACAGCCTCCTACGAGCAGTACTTC
.,TRBV7-7,.,TRBJ2-7,CASSLALRQFSSYEQYF,TGTGCCAGCAGCTTAGCGTTGCGGCAGTTTAGCTCCTACGAGCAGTACTTC
.,TRBV7-2,TRBD1,TRBJ1-1,CASDSPGGQVNTEAFF,TGTGCCAGCGACTCCCCCGGGGGACAGGTGAACACTGAAGCTTTCTTT
.,TRBV4-3,.,TRBJ2-6,CASSQEGSDVNSGANVLTF,TGCGCCAGCAGCCAAGAAGGGTCCGACGTAAACTCTGGGGCCAACGTCCTGACTTTC
.,TRBV6-5,TRBD1,TRBJ1-1,CASSYSQGARAFF,TGTGCCAGCAGTTACTCCCAGGGGGCGCGAGCTTTCTTT
.,TRBV9,.,TRBJ1-2,CASSPQLTETNYGYTF,TGTGCCAGCAGCCCTCAACTGACCGAGACTAACTATGGCTACACCTTC
.,TRBV13,.,TRBJ2-7,CASSQGGVRSYEQYF,TGTGCCAGCAGCCAAGGCGGGGTACGATCCTACGAGCAGTACTTC
.,TRBV5-5,TRBD1,TRBJ2-3,CATRQGIYTDTQYF,TGTGCCACCCGACAGGGTATTTACACAGATACGCAGTATTTT
few,TRBV4-1,.,TRBJ1-5,CASSQEGRMGNQPQHF,TGCGCCAGCAGCCAAGAGGGAAGGATGGGTAATCAGCCCCAGCATTTT
.,TRBV27,TRBD2,TRBJ2-5,CASWLSSGAQETQYF,TGTGCCAGCTGGCTGTCCAGCGGGGCCCAAGAGACCCAGTACTTC